These T cell receptor beta chains were read from a single sample in a study of cytomegalovirus exposure and HLA in healthy donors. Sequencing was performed with immunoSEQ multiplex PCR; in TCRdb, only in-frame clones are kept and a portion is missing. The sample has approximately 160,000 clones; about three quarters are singletons. What was sequenced was PBMCs. Receptor source: a woman aged 35 to 49 in good health and CMV-seropositive. Both conserved end residues are part of each CDR3. A D gene is named only where the DNA matches it firmly. Clone size is not always given. Where it is, it says once, few, many or a class for expanded clones.

abundance | j_gene | d_gene | v_gene | CDR3nt | CDR3aa
few | TRBJ2-1 | TRBD1 | TRBV19 | TGTGCCAGTAGTATACCAGGGGGCAATGAGCAGTTCTTC | CASSIPGGNEQFF
. | TRBJ1-1 | TRBD1 | TRBV28 | TGTGCCAGCAATTCCCGACAGGGTGGCACTGAAGCTTTCTTT | CASNSRQGGTEAFF
. | TRBJ2-2 | TRBD1 | TRBV28 | TGTGCCAGCAGTAGACCGGACAGGGCGAGAGAGCTGTTTTTT | CASSRPDRARELFF
. | TRBJ1-1 | . | TRBV27 | TGTGCCAGCAGTTGGCAAGGGGGCACTGAAGCTTTCTTT | CASSWQGGTEAFF
. | TRBJ2-3 | . | TRBV27 | TGTGCCAGCAGTTTTCAGGGCACAGATACGCAGTATTTT | CASSFQGTDTQYF
. | TRBJ2-7 | . | TRBV5-1 | TGCGCCAGCAACCCCTCAACAGGGCAAAACGAGCAGTACTTC | CASNPSTGQNEQYF
. | TRBJ1-2 | . | TRBV30 | TGTGCCTGGACCGCCAGGGATGGCTACACCTTC | CAWTARDGYTF
few | TRBJ1-5 | . | TRBV5-5 | TGTGCCAGCAGCATGGAGGGGCTCGGGCAGCCCCAGCATTTT | CASSMEGLGQPQHF
. | TRBJ2-7 | . | TRBV6-5 | TGTGCCAGCAGTTACTTTGCAGGGTTTGAGCAGTACTTC | CASSYFAGFEQYF
few | TRBJ1-5 | TRBD1 | TRBV6-6 | TGTGCCAGCTGTCTGACAGGGAGCAATCAGCCCCAGCATTTT | CASCLTGSNQPQHF
once | TRBJ1-1 | . | TRBV5-4 | TGTGCCAGCAGAAGGGCAGGGCAGAACACTGAAGCTTTCTTT | CASRRAGQNTEAFF
. | TRBJ1-4 | TRBD1 | TRBV5-1 | TGCGCCAGCAGCTTATCTCCCAGGGGGACTAATGAAAAACTGTTTTTT | CASSLSPRGTNEKLFF
. | TRBJ2-1 | . | TRBV19 | TGTGCCAGTAGGCCGCCCGACTTCCGAACCTACAATGAGCAGTTCTTC | CASRPPDFRTYNEQFF
. | TRBJ2-6 | . | TRBV7-8 | TGTGCCAGCAGCTTTGGGCCGGGAAGATCTGGGGCCAACGTCCTGACTTTC | CASSFGPGRSGANVLTF
few | TRBJ2-7 | TRBD2 | TRBV5-4 | TGTGCCAGCAGCACTCAGGGAGGGTACTACGAGCAGTACTTC | CASSTQGGYYEQYF
. | TRBJ1-4 | TRBD1 | TRBV19 | TGTGCCAGTAGTCCAGAGACAGGGCCTTTTGAAAAACTGTTTTTT | CASSPETGPFEKLFF